These T cell receptor beta chains were read from a single sample in a study of control samples from healthy donors and cancer patients. TCRdb's copy holds only in-frame clones and misses some; the assay was immunoSEQ multiplex PCR. Of approximately 160,000 clones detected, about 93% appear once; the ten largest clones hold approximately 4%. The sample consisted of blood. The receptors were sampled from a woman aged 60 to 75 in good health. Each CDR3 is given with its conserved first and last residue. D genes are given only for firm matches. Clone size is given for some rows only: seen once, a few or many times, or a class if the clone is expanded.

>TRBV24-1|.|TRBJ1-5|.|15
TGTGCCACCAGTGACCCTCGGGGACGGAATCAGCCCCAGCATTTT
CATSDPRGRNQPQHF
>TRBV18|.|TRBJ1-3|once|15
TGTGCCAGCTCACCAAGGGGAACCTCTGGAAACACCATATATTTT
CASSPRGTSGNTIYF
>TRBV6-5|TRBD1|TRBJ2-1|.|14
TGTGCCAGCAGCTATAGGGACAGGGGGCATGAGCAGTTCTTC
CASSYRDRGHEQFF
>TRBV10-3|.|TRBJ1-1|.|13
TGTGCCATCAGTGAGTCTGAGGTCGCAGAAGCTTTCTTT
CAISESEVAEAFF
>TRBV18|.|TRBJ2-1|.|12
TGTGCCAGCTCACCACCGGCTCCGGAGCAGTTCTTC
CASSPPAPEQFF
>TRBV6-5|.|TRBJ1-2|.|15
TGTGCCAGCAGGGTCGCGGACGGTGACAACTATGGCTACACCTTC
CASRVADGDNYGYTF
>TRBV10-1|.|TRBJ1-6|.|13
TGCGCCTCGAAGGGCAGGACTCATTCACCCCTCCACTTT
CASKGRTHSPLHF
>TRBV30|.|TRBJ1-4|.|14
TGTGCCTGGACCTGGGACACCGGGGGAGAAAAACTGTTTTTT
CAWTWDTGGEKLFF
>TRBV5-4|TRBD1|TRBJ1-6|.|15
TGTGCCAGCAGCTTAGGGACAGGGCATAATTCACCCCTCCACTTT
CASSLGTGHNSPLHF
>TRBV5-6|.|TRBJ2-1|.|15
TGTGCCAGCAGCTGGAACCCTAGCTCCTACAATGAGCAGTTCTTC
CASSWNPSSYNEQFF
>TRBV7-8|.|TRBJ1-3|.|19
TGTGCCAGCAGCCACCGCGGACCACCCTCCTCCTCCTCTGGAGACACCATATATTTT
CASSHRGPPSSSSGDTIYF
>TRBV18|.|TRBJ2-1|.|15
TGTGCCAGCTCACCACCGCAGGGGAGAAGCAATGAGCAGTTCTTC
CASSPPQGRSNEQFF
>TRBV29-1|.|TRBJ2-3|.|14
TGCAGCGTTAGTTTGGGGTCTAGCACAGATACGCAGTATTTT
CSVSLGSSTDTQYF
>TRBV6-5|.|TRBJ1-2|once|14
TGTGCCAGCAGTTACGGTGGCAGATTACGAGGCTACACCTTC
CASSYGGRLRGYTF
>TRBV19|.|TRBJ1-5|few|15
TGTGCCAGTAGAAGTGGGCGAGCGGACAATCAGCCCCAGCATTTT
CASRSGRADNQPQHF
>TRBV19|.|TRBJ1-4|.|15
TGTGCCAGTAGTATCGGAAGTAGTGGGAATGAAAAACTGTTTTTT
CASSIGSSGNEKLFF
>TRBV3-1/TRBV3-2|.|TRBJ1-3|once|14
TGTGCCAGCAGCCTCATCCGCTCTGGAAACACCATATATTTT
CASSLIRSGNTIYF
>TRBV3-1/TRBV3-2|TRBD1|TRBJ1-2|once|16
TGTGCCGGCAGCCCCAAAACGGGACAGGGGGTATATGGCTACACCTTC
CAGSPKTGQGVYGYTF
>TRBV5-1|TRBD2|TRBJ2-1|.|14
TGCGCCAGCTCCCAGGGGCGGGGGGGATCTGAGCAGTTCTTC
CASSQGRGGSEQFF
>TRBV29-1|.|TRBJ2-1|.|17
TGCAGCGTTGAAGATCCTTCGTCCGGGCTAGCCAGCGTTGAGCAGTTCTTC
CSVEDPSSGLASVEQFF
>TRBV7-2|.|TRBJ1-5|once|14
TGTGCCAGCAGCTTATTGACAGGATTTCTCCCCCAGCATTTT
CASSLLTGFLPQHF
>TRBV18|.|TRBJ1-1|.|14
TGTGCCAGCTCACCACGGACAGAAAACACTGAAGCTTTCTTT
CASSPRTENTEAFF
>TRBV2|TRBD1|TRBJ1-3|.|15
TGTGCCAGCAGTTGGGACAGCCGGAATGGAAACACCATATATTTT
CASSWDSRNGNTIYF
>TRBV2|.|TRBJ1-2|.|14
TGTGCCAGCAGTGTTGAAGCACTAAGTGGTGGCTACACCTTC
CASSVEALSGGYTF
>TRBV12-5|.|TRBJ1-5|.|16
TGTGCTAGTGGTTTGGGACACCTGGGGACTAATCAGCCCCAGCATTTT
CASGLGHLGTNQPQHF
>TRBV10-3|.|TRBJ1-1|.|12
TGTGCCACCCGAGGGAGGGGTACTGAAGCTTTCTTT
CATRGRGTEAFF
>TRBV7-9|.|TRBJ1-2|.|13
TGTGCCAGCATGATACAGGGAGTCCCTGGCTACACCTTC
CASMIQGVPGYTF
>TRBV7-8|.|TRBJ1-1|.|15
TGTGCCAGCAGCTCTCGAGGGGGGGTGAACACTGAAGCTTTCTTT
CASSSRGGVNTEAFF
>TRBV29-1|.|TRBJ2-5|.|12
TGCAGCGTTGAGTCAGTGCAAGAGACCCAGTACTTC
CSVESVQETQYF
>TRBV2|TRBD1|TRBJ1-1|.|14
TGTGCCAGCACGGGGGACAGGGTGAACACTGAAGCTTTCTTT
CASTGDRVNTEAFF
>TRBV12-3/TRBV12-4|.|TRBJ2-3|once|13
TGTGCCAGCAGGGCCGGGACCACAGATACGCAGTATTTT
CASRAGTTDTQYF
>TRBV15|.|TRBJ1-2|.|13
TGTGCCACCAGCAGAGATGGGGGCTATGGCTACACCTTC
CATSRDGGYGYTF
>TRBV5-1|TRBD1|TRBJ2-2|.|16
TGCGCCAGCAGCTCACCGGGACAGGGTAGTGGCGGGGAGCTGTTTTTT
CASSSPGQGSGGELFF
>TRBV19|.|TRBJ2-3|.|14
TGTGCCAGTAGTATGCAACAGAGCACAGATACGCAGTATTTT
CASSMQQSTDTQYF
>TRBV4-3|.|TRBJ2-5|.|15
TGCGCCAGCAGCCAAGGCCTCAGGGAGCAAGAGACCCAGTACTTC
CASSQGLREQETQYF
>TRBV7-2|.|TRBJ1-2|.|12
TGTGCCAGCAGCTTAGTCGGGAAGAGCTACACCTTC
CASSLVGKSYTF
>TRBV5-5|.|TRBJ1-1|.|13
TGTGCCAGCAGCTACCAGGGTATCACTGAAGCTTTCTTT
CASSYQGITEAFF
>TRBV13|.|TRBJ2-7|.|14
TGTGCCAGCAGCCCGCGGAGGGACAGCTACGAGCAGTACTTC
CASSPRRDSYEQYF
>TRBV6-5|TRBD1|TRBJ1-2|.|15
TGTGCCAGCAGTTTAAGACAGGGGCTAGGCTATGGCTACACCTTC
CASSLRQGLGYGYTF
>TRBV29-1|.|TRBJ2-3|.|14
TGCAGCGTTGAAGATAAGAAAAACACAGATACGCAGTATTTT
CSVEDKKNTDTQYF
>TRBV3-1/TRBV3-2|.|TRBJ1-6|few|14
TGTGCCAGCAGCCAAGAACCAAGTGGATCACCCCTCCACTTT
CASSQEPSGSPLHF
>TRBV3-1/TRBV3-2|TRBD2|TRBJ2-2|.|19
TGTGCCAGCAGCCAAGTCTCAGCGGGGGCCGATTACAACACCGGGGAGCTGTTTTTT
CASSQVSAGADYNTGELFF
>TRBV9|TRBD2|TRBJ2-1|.|18
TGTGCCAGCAGCGTAGGGGGGACTAGCTATGAGATAGGTGATGAGCAGTTCTTC
CASSVGGTSYEIGDEQFF
>TRBV19|.|TRBJ2-5|.|13
TGTGCCAGTAGTGTCGGGGACAAAGAGACCCAGTACTTC
CASSVGDKETQYF
>TRBV19|TRBD1|TRBJ1-2|.|15
TGTGCCAGTACCGACGACAGGGGGCGGTCTAATGGCTACACCTTC
CASTDDRGRSNGYTF
>TRBV9|.|TRBJ2-1|.|15
TGTGCCAGCAGCGTAGCGCAGGGTTTCTACAATGAGCAGTTCTTC
CASSVAQGFYNEQFF
>TRBV19|TRBD1|TRBJ1-2|.|15
TGTGCCAGTAGTATAATAGGGACAGGACACTATGGCTACACCTTC
CASSIIGTGHYGYTF
>TRBV7-2|TRBD2|TRBJ2-1|.|17
TGTGCCAGCAGCCCTACTAGCGGGGGGGCGATTTTGAATGAGCAGTTCTTC
CASSPTSGGAILNEQFF
>TRBV5-1|.|TRBJ2-1|.|15
TGCGCCAGCAGCTCCGGGGCGGTGGGTTCCGGTGAGCAGTTCTTC
CASSSGAVGSGEQFF
>TRBV7-2|.|TRBJ1-1|.|14
TGTGCCAGCAGCTTAGACAGGGCCTCCACTGAAGCTTTCTTT
CASSLDRASTEAFF
>TRBV11-2|.|TRBJ2-2|.|15
TGTGCCAGCAGCCCTGGACCGCTGAACACCGGGGAGCTGTTTTTT
CASSPGPLNTGELFF
>TRBV2|.|TRBJ1-4|.|13
TGTGCCAGCAGTGAGTTAAGGGATGAAAAACTGTTTTTT
CASSELRDEKLFF
>TRBV3-1/TRBV3-2|TRBD1|TRBJ2-7|once|16
TGTGCCAGCCGCGCCCGTACGGGACAGGGTGTCCACGAGCAGTACTTC
CASRARTGQGVHEQYF
>TRBV27|TRBD1|TRBJ1-5|.|14
TGTGCCAGCAGTATGACAGGGGGCGGTCAGCCCCAGCATTTT
CASSMTGGGQPQHF
>TRBV2|.|TRBJ1-2|.|10
TGTGCCAGCGGTCCTAAGGGCTACACCTTC
CASGPKGYTF
>TRBV5-1|.|TRBJ1-5|.|15
TGCGCCAGCAGCTTGGACGGGGGGAGCGGTCAGCCCCAGCATTTT
CASSLDGGSGQPQHF
>TRBV2|.|TRBJ1-2|few|13
TGTGCCAGCAGTGGGACCCTGGGGAGTGGCTACACCTTC
CASSGTLGSGYTF